The rows below give T cell receptor beta chains drawn from one sample of a study of blood T cell repertoires in COVID-19. Libraries were prepared by immunoSEQ multiplex PCR; TCRdb keeps only in-frame clonotypes and omits some of them. The sample lists about 140,000 clones, about 83% seen once, with approximately 17% in the top ten. What was sequenced was peripheral blood. The receptors were sampled from a middle-aged man with acute or convalescent COVID-19. Both conserved end residues are part of each CDR3. A D gene is named only where the DNA matches it firmly. The size entry is marked missing in some rows and otherwise reads once, few, many or a size class.

j_call clone_size v_call d_call cdr3_aa cdr3_nt
TRBJ1-1 NA TRBV30 NA CAWSRGGWETEAFF TGTGCCTGGAGCCGCGGAGGTTGGGAGACTGAAGCTTTCTTT
TRBJ1-3 NA TRBV5-1 TRBD1 CASSQGAAGNTIYF TGCGCCAGCAGCCAGGGGGCGGCAGGAAACACCATATATTTT
TRBJ1-2 NA TRBV5-5 NA CASTPTVPDYGYTF TGTGCCAGCACCCCCACAGTGCCTGACTATGGCTACACCTTC
TRBJ2-5 once TRBV5-1 TRBD1 CASSLGPGTGNAETQYF TGCGCCAGCAGCTTGGGCCCTGGGACAGGGAATGCGGAGACCCAGTACTTC
TRBJ1-4 once TRBV18 TRBD1 CASSRDREANEKLFF TGTGCCAGCTCACGGGACAGGGAGGCTAATGAAAAACTGTTTTTT
TRBJ2-2 NA TRBV30 NA CAWSGPGELFF TGTGCCTGGTCAGGTCCCGGGGAGCTGTTTTTT
TRBJ2-5 NA TRBV5-1 TRBD1 CASSVGQGSRETQYF TGCGCCAGCAGCGTCGGACAGGGGTCGAGGGAGACCCAGTACTTC
TRBJ2-3 once TRBV6-4 NA CASNRDSPDTQYF TGTGCCAGCAATAGAGACTCCCCAGATACGCAGTATTTT
TRBJ2-1 NA TRBV9 TRBD2 CASSVSGGAVNEQFF TGTGCCAGCAGCGTGAGCGGGGGGGCCGTGAATGAGCAGTTCTTC
TRBJ1-5 NA TRBV5-6 NA CASSSRTGQPQHF TGTGCCAGCAGCTCCCGGACTGGTCAGCCCCAGCATTTT
TRBJ1-1 NA TRBV29-1 TRBD1 CSVDEWRGRGNTEAFF TGCAGCGTTGACGAGTGGAGGGGGCGGGGAAACACTGAAGCTTTCTTT
TRBJ2-1 NA TRBV2 NA CASRGDGSSYNEQFF TGTGCCAGCAGGGGCGACGGGAGCTCCTACAATGAGCAGTTCTTC
TRBJ2-1 NA TRBV6-5 TRBD2 CASSYGTSGGGEQFF TGTGCCAGCAGTTACGGGACTAGCGGGGGAGGTGAGCAGTTCTTC
TRBJ1-2 NA TRBV12-3/TRBV12-4 NA CASSFREDGYTF TGTGCCAGCAGTTTCAGGGAAGATGGCTACACCTTC
TRBJ2-1 NA TRBV2 TRBD1 CASRRRDSPYNEQFF TGTGCCAGCCGGCGCCGGGACAGCCCTTACAATGAGCAGTTCTTC
TRBJ1-1 NA TRBV3-1/TRBV3-2 NA CASSQVPLSLGASTEAFF TGTGCCAGCAGCCAAGTTCCCCTTTCTCTGGGGGCCAGCACTGAAGCTTTCTTT
TRBJ1-6 NA TRBV4-1 NA CASSQEDSKASPLHF TGCGCCAGCAGCCAAGAGGACAGCAAGGCCTCACCCCTCCACTTT
TRBJ2-1 NA TRBV21-1 NA CASSLRVIEQFF TGTGCCAGCAGCCTCCGGGTTATTGAGCAGTTCTTC
TRBJ2-7 many TRBV10-2 NA CASSESREQYF TGCGCCAGCAGTGAGTCGAGAGAGCAGTACTTC
TRBJ1-1 NA TRBV4-1 NA CASSQEGAGTEAFF TGCGCCAGCAGCCAAGAGGGGGCGGGCACTGAAGCTTTCTTT
TRBJ1-3 once TRBV14 NA CASSQVRGWSGNTIYF TGTGCCAGCAGCCAAGTCAGGGGATGGTCTGGAAACACCATATATTTT
TRBJ1-1 NA TRBV4-2 NA CASSQGQMTFF TGTGCCAGCAGCCAAGGACAGATGACTTTCTTT
TRBJ2-1 once TRBV7-9 NA CASSPDSHYNEQFF TGTGCCAGCAGCCCAGACTCTCACTACAATGAGCAGTTCTTC
TRBJ1-1 NA TRBV5-1 NA CASSFDRRNTEAFF TGCGCCAGCAGCTTCGACAGGAGGAACACTGAAGCTTTCTTT
TRBJ1-2 NA TRBV5-1 NA CASSSGLINYGYTF TGCGCCAGCAGCTCAGGTTTGATTAACTATGGCTACACCTTC
TRBJ2-3 NA TRBV7-8 TRBD1 CASSLRGQRDTQYF TGTGCCAGCAGCTTAAGGGGGCAAAGAGATACGCAGTATTTT
TRBJ1-5 NA TRBV23-1 NA CASSQSELYSNQPQHF TGCGCCAGCAGTCAATCGGAGCTGTATAGCAATCAGCCCCAGCATTTT
TRBJ1-3 NA TRBV6-5 NA CATNRDYSGNTIYF TGTGCCACCAACCGGGACTACTCTGGAAACACCATATATTTT
TRBJ1-1 NA TRBV18 TRBD1 CASSQGTGGSEAFF TGTGCCAGCTCACAAGGGACAGGGGGATCTGAAGCTTTCTTT
TRBJ2-1 NA TRBV5-4 NA CATQGGADNEQFF TGTGCCACCCAGGGCGGAGCCGACAATGAGCAGTTCTTC
TRBJ2-2 NA TRBV5-1 TRBD2 CASSLHYGGDTGELFF TGCGCCAGCAGCTTGCATTACGGGGGGGACACCGGGGAGCTGTTTTTT
TRBJ1-1 NA TRBV6-5 NA CASRGLGGTEAFF TGTGCCAGCAGGGGACTGGGAGGGACTGAAGCTTTCTTT
TRBJ2-1 few TRBV7-2 TRBD2 CASSSRLTTSGGAYNEQFF TGTGCCAGCAGCTCCCGACTTACGACTAGCGGGGGGGCCTACAATGAGCAGTTCTTC
TRBJ1-6 NA TRBV14 TRBD1 CASSQAWDSYSPLHF TGTGCCAGCAGCCAAGCTTGGGACAGTTATTCACCCCTCCACTTT
TRBJ2-5 NA TRBV2 TRBD2 CASSEGRVAGGLETQYF TGTGCCAGCAGTGAAGGGAGGGTAGCGGGGGGGCTGGAGACCCAGTACTTC
TRBJ1-2 NA TRBV6-2/TRBV6-3 TRBD1 CASSGQGASAYTF TGTGCCAGCAGCGGACAGGGTGCATCGGCTTACACCTTC
TRBJ1-1 few TRBV14 NA CASSLLPNTEAFF TGTGCCAGCAGCCTGCTACCGAACACTGAAGCTTTCTTT
TRBJ1-6 NA TRBV5-8 TRBD1 CASSSGQGRGNSPLHF TGTGCCAGCAGCTCGGGACAGGGTAGGGGGAATTCACCCCTCCACTTT
TRBJ2-3 NA TRBV7-8 TRBD1 CASSFGQAFDTDTQYF TGTGCCAGCAGCTTCGGACAGGCGTTCGACACAGATACGCAGTATTTT
TRBJ2-2 NA TRBV27 TRBD2 CASSLIRASGNTGELFF TGTGCCAGCAGCCTAATCCGGGCTAGCGGGAACACCGGGGAGCTGTTTTTT
TRBJ2-1 NA TRBV2 NA CASSDLEREQFF TGTGCCAGCAGTGATTTGGAGCGGGAGCAGTTCTTC
TRBJ2-2 NA TRBV19 TRBD2 CASRTSGAGELFF TGTGCCAGTAGAACTAGCGGGGCCGGGGAGCTGTTTTTT
TRBJ2-3 NA TRBV4-1 NA CASSQITDTQYF TGCGCCAGCAGCCAAATAACAGATACGCAGTATTTT
TRBJ1-2 few TRBV21-1 NA CASRSQQDGCNYGYTF TGTGCCAGCAGGTCCCAACAGGACGGCTGCAACTATGGCTACACCTTC
TRBJ1-2 NA TRBV5-6 TRBD1 CASSLVTGGRGGYTF TGTGCCAGCAGCTTGGTAACAGGGGGCCGGGGTGGCTACACCTTC